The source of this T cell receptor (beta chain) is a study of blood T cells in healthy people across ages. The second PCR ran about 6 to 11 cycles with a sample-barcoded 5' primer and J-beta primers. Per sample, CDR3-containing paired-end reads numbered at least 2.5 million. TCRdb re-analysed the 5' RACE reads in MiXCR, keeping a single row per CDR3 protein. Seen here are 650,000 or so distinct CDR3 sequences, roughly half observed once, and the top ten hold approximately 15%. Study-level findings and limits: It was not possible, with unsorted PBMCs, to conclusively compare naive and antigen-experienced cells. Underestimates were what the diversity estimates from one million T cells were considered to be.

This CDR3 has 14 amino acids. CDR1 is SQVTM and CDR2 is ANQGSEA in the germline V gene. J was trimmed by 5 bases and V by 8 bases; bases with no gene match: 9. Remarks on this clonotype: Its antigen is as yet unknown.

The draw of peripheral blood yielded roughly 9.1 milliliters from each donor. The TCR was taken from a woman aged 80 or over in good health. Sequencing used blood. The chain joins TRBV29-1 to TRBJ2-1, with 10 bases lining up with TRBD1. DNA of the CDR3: TGCAGCAAGCTACCGGGACAGGGGAACAATGAGCAGTTCTTC. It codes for CSKLPGQGNNEQFF.